This passage covers 32 T cell receptor beta chains from one sample sequenced in a study of blood T cell repertoires in COVID-19. Profiling relied on immunoSEQ multiplex PCR, and the TCRdb table lists in-frame clones only, not all of them. This table holds around 270,000 clones, about 89% found once. The material sequenced was peripheral blood. Source of these receptors: a man between 35 and 55 years old with acute or convalescent COVID-19.

The CDR3 nucleotides are TGTGCCAGCAGCCTGCCGGGGAATGAGCAGTTCTTC. Translated, it gives CASSLPGNEQFF. The chain employs TRBV6-5 and TRBJ2-1; maybe TRBD2 (5 bases). Per the germline V gene, CDR1 is MNHEY and CDR2 is SVGAGI. The CDR3 contains 12 residues. V was clipped by 6 bases and J by 7 bases, with 10 bases between them.

This clone is large (0.1 to 1%) in the sample. The chain carries TRBV18 and TRBJ2-3; 9 bases line up with TRBD2. The junction had 7 bases not matched to a gene; V was cut back by 1 base and J by 5 bases. The germline gives CDR1 KGHSH, CDR2 LQKENI. This CDR3 comprises 16 residues. The CDR3: CASSPLAGVDQDTQYF. In DNA, the CDR3 is TGTGCCAGCTCACCACTAGCGGGGGTCGACCAAGATACGCAGTATTTT. The variable domain in full, completed from reference TRBV18 and TRBJ2-3, reads NAGVMQNPRHLVRRRGQEARLRCSPMKGHSHVYWYRQLPEEGLKFMVYLQKENIIDESGMPKERFSAEFPKEGPSILRIQQVVRGDSAAYFCASSPLAGVDQDTQYFGPGTRLTVL.

V and J are TRBV7-9 and TRBJ2-3, with 13 bases fitting TRBD2. There are 16 residues in the CDR3. Germline CDR1 and CDR2: SEHNR and FQNEAQ (reference sequence). Losses at the gene ends were 4 bases for V and 8 bases for J; bases not matched to a gene: 9. Written as DNA, the CDR3 is TGTGCCAGCAGCTCTGGGACTAGCGGGGCCACCGGTACGCAGTATTTT. It specifies CASSSGTSGATGTQYF.

The CDR3 DNA is TGCGCCAGCAGCACCGTGGGCGATGAGCAGTTCTTC. It translates to CASSTVGDEQFF. J is TRBJ2-1 and V is TRBV4-1; D remains ambiguous. Germline V gene lookup returns CDR1 MGHRA and CDR2 YSYEKL. The germline V and J ends were trimmed by 5 bases and 8 bases, with 10 bases remaining between them. The CDR3 runs 12 residues.

This clone was seen only a few times. The rearrangement links TRBV6-4 to TRBJ2-2, with TRBD1 matching over 7 bases. The germline CDR1 and CDR2 sequences are MRHNA and SNTAGT. After removal of 6 bases from V and 1 base from J, the junction contained 2 bases not matched to a gene. The CDR3 spans 14 residues. CDR3 in DNA: TGTGCCAGCAGACAGGGGATGAACACCGGGGAGCTGTTTTTT. It encodes CASRQGMNTGELFF.

The chain recombines TRBV5-4 with TRBJ2-2, with a possible D match to TRBD1 (5 bases). V lost 5 bases, J lost 2 bases, and 7 bases lay in between. CDR3 length: 13 amino acids. CDR1 is SGHNT, CDR2 YYREEE, per germline (reference sequence). CDR3 region: CASRTVNTGELFF. The CDR3 DNA reads TGTGCCAGCAGGACAGTTAACACCGGGGAGCTGTTTTTT.

This chain uses TRBV5-1 with TRBJ2-3; 8 positions match TRBD1. The CDR3 spans 15 residues. The germline CDR1 and CDR2 sequences are SGHRS and YFSETQ. The ends lost 2 bases at V and 1 base at J; junction bases unmatched: 3. The CDR3 reads CASSLQQGGTDTQYF. In DNA, the CDR3 is TGCGCCAGCAGCTTACAACAGGGGGGCACAGATACGCAGTATTTT.

This sequence joins TRBV3-1 (or the pseudogene TRBV3-2) and TRBJ1-5; D might be TRBD1 (5 bases). This CDR3 spans 15 amino acids. V was trimmed by 5 bases and J by 0 bases, leaving 11 bases between them. Germline lookup yields CDR1 LGHDT and CDR2 YNNKEL (reference sequence). CDR3 DNA sequence: TGTGCCAGCAGCTCGGCAGGGAATAGCAATCAGCCCCAGCATTTT. Translation: CASSSAGNSNQPQHF.

This rearrangement joins TRBV6-6 to TRBJ1-4; 8 bases fit TRBD1. The CDR3 has 15 residues. Per the germline V gene, CDR1 is MNHNY and CDR2 is SVGAGI (reference sequence). After removal of 3 bases from V and 7 bases from J, the junction contained 7 bases not matched to a gene. The CDR3 region is CASSYHDRGSEKLFF. Here the CDR3 DNA reads TGTGCCAGCAGTTATCACGACAGGGGAAGTGAAAAACTGTTTTTT.

This clone was detected once. This chain joins TRBV7-2 and TRBJ1-3; unclear D gene. Trimming removed 6 bases at V and 1 base at J, with 13 bases between. Germline V gene lookup returns CDR1 SGHTA and CDR2 FQGNSA. The CDR3 is made up of 15 amino acids. CDR3 protein: CASSLSAASGNTIYF. CDR3 nucleotides: TGTGCCAGCAGTCTCAGCGCAGCATCTGGAAACACCATATATTTT.

The rearrangement joins TRBV19 to TRBJ1-5, with D perhaps TRBD1 (5 bases). The CDR3 spans 13 residues. From germline, CDR1 is LNHDA and CDR2 SQIVND (reference sequence). Trimming pared 6 bases from V and 7 bases from J, leaving 13 bases between. The DNA for the CDR3 is TGTGCCAGTAGGGATAGGGGCGAACAGCCCCAGCATTTT. Its protein is CASRDRGEQPQHF. The whole variable domain, filled in from reference TRBV19 and TRBJ1-5, reads DGGITQSPKYLFRKEGQNVTLSCEQNLNHDAMYWYRQDPGQGLRLIYYSQIVNDFQKGDIAEGYSVSREKKESFPLTVTSAQKNPTAFYLCASRDRGEQPQHFGDGTRLSIL.

The rearrangement links TRBV21-1 to TRBJ1-2. TRBV21-1 is flagged as a pseudogene. CDR3 size: 15 residues. The CDR3 reads CASRFPVLINYGYTF. The CDR3 DNA sequence: TGTGCCAGCAGGTTTCCGGTCCTCATTAACTATGGCTACACCTTC.

The chain has TRBV27 and TRBJ2-1; 8 nucleotides agree with TRBD1. The CDR3 spans 14 residues. The V gene end was trimmed by 0 bases and the J gene end by 12 bases; junction bases not matched to a gene: 7. Germline CDR1 and CDR2: MNHEY and SMNVEV (reference sequence). The CDR3, as DNA: TGTGCCAGCAGTTTATCCCCAGGACAGGGCGGGCAGTTCTTC. Its protein is CASSLSPGQGGQFF.

The CDR3 nucleotides are TGTGCCAGCAGTGACCCGGGACAGGGCTCCTACAATGAGCAGTTCTTC. It encodes CASSDPGQGSYNEQFF. This rearrangement joins TRBV6-1 to TRBJ2-1, with 9 nucleotides matching TRBD1. Germline V gives CDR1 MNHNS, CDR2 SASEGT. The CDR3 contains 16 residues. V shed 3 bases, J shed 0 bases, and the junction held 3 bases outside the gene matches.

J is TRBJ2-7 and V is TRBV12-3 or TRBV12-4, with D tentatively TRBD2 (5 bases). The CDR3 totals 12 residues. V lost 3 bases and J lost 4, with 7 bases in between. The CDR3: CASSFEGYEQYF. The CDR3 region has the DNA TGTGCCAGCAGTTTTGAGGGTTACGAGCAGTACTTC.

This chain uses TRBV24-1 with TRBJ2-4, with D perhaps matching TRBD2 (6 bases). Trimming cost V 5 bases and J 8 bases, with 15 bases left between them. From germline, CDR1 is KGHDR and CDR2 SFDVKD. The CDR3 is made up of 14 amino acids. The CDR3 loop reads CATSGPQVADIQYF. The CDR3 DNA is TGTGCCACCAGTGGCCCTCAGGTAGCGGACATTCAGTACTTC.

The chain recombines TRBV2 with TRBJ2-7; the D gene is possibly TRBD2 (6 bases). The CDR3 runs to 16 residues. V was pared by 2 bases and J by 0 bases, with 14 bases between. Germline V lookup: CDR1 SNHLY, CDR2 FYNNEI. The CDR3 sequence: CASSEWGEISSYEQYF. CDR3 coding DNA: TGTGCCAGCAGTGAATGGGGGGAGATTAGCTCCTACGAGCAGTACTTC.

As for this clone: Other nucleotide sequences in the sample specify the same CDR3. The chain uses TRBV6-5 and TRBJ1-2, with 7 nucleotides matching TRBD1. The junction had 3 bases not matched to a gene; V was cut back by 6 bases and J by 2 bases. Germline CDR1 reads MNHEY; CDR2 reads SVGAGI. The CDR3 is 13 residues long. The CDR3 is CASRTTGNYGYTF. In nucleotides, the CDR3 is TGTGCCAGCAGAACGACAGGGAACTATGGCTACACCTTC.

The rearrangement links TRBV10-3 to TRBJ2-7; 10 bases agree with TRBD1. J was trimmed by 3 bases and V by 4 bases; bases with no gene match: 6. The CDR3 has 15 amino acids. Germline assignment: CDR1 ENHRY and CDR2 SYGVKD. The CDR3 region has the DNA TGTGCCATCAGTGCTCCCGGGACAGGGGACTACGAGCAGTACTTC. Amino acids: CAISAPGTGDYEQYF.

This sequence joins TRBV18 and TRBJ1-2; maybe TRBD1 (5 bases). The germline V and J ends were trimmed by 6 bases and 3 bases, with 11 bases remaining between them. Looked up from germline, CDR1 is KGHSH and CDR2 is LQKENI. This CDR3 comprises 13 residues. CDR3 DNA: TGTGCCAGCTCGGGACGGGAGGACTATGGCTACACCTTC. Encoded protein: CASSGREDYGYTF. Full variable domain (outside the CDR3, taken from reference TRBV18 and TRBJ1-2): NAGVMQNPRHLVRRRGQEARLRCSPMKGHSHVYWYRQLPEEGLKFMVYLQKENIIDESGMPKERFSAEFPKEGPSILRIQQVVRGDSAAYFCASSGREDYGYTFGSGTRLTVV.

The rearrangement uses TRBV19 and TRBJ1-5; 9 nucleotides agree with TRBD1. Trimming removed 7 bases from V and 3 bases from J; junction bases left unmatched: 10. This CDR3 spans 16 amino acids. In germline, CDR1 is LNHDA, CDR2 SQIVND (reference sequence). The CDR3 sequence: CASTQADRGDNQPQHF. Written as DNA, the CDR3 is TGTGCCAGTACCCAAGCCGACAGGGGGGACAATCAGCCCCAGCATTTT. The full variable domain, in which reference TRBV19 and TRBJ1-5 provide the parts outside the CDR3, is DGGITQSPKYLFRKEGQNVTLSCEQNLNHDAMYWYRQDPGQGLRLIYYSQIVNDFQKGDIAEGYSVSREKKESFPLTVTSAQKNPTAFYLCASTQADRGDNQPQHFGDGTRLSIL.

This chain uses TRBV7-9 with TRBJ2-1; 9 bases are a match to TRBD1. The CDR3 covers 15 residues. The J segment lost 4 bases and the V segment lost 5 bases, leaving 6 bases of the junction unmatched. The germline gives CDR1 SEHNR, CDR2 FQNEAQ (reference sequence). DNA for the CDR3: TGTGCCAGCAGCCCTGGACAGGGGACTTACAATGAGCAGTTCTTC. Its translation: CASSPGQGTYNEQFF. Variable domain in full (rest from reference TRBV7-9 and TRBJ2-1): DTGVSQNPRHKITKRGQNVTFRCDPISEHNRLYWYRQTLGQGPEFLTYFQNEAQLEKSRLLSDRFSAERPKGSFSTLEIQRTEQGDSAMYLCASSPGQGTYNEQFFGPGTRLTVL.

The chain joins TRBV27 to TRBJ1-1, with 7 bases matching TRBD1. Germline CDR1 MNHEY, CDR2 SMNVEV (reference sequence). V was pared by 6 bases and J by 1 base, with 8 bases of the junction left unmatched. This CDR3 comprises 15 residues. The CDR3 region is CASSKTDRENTEAFF. The DNA of the CDR3 is TGTGCCAGCAGCAAAACCGACAGGGAGAACACTGAAGCTTTCTTT.

This sequence joins TRBV28 and TRBJ2-1; D perhaps matches TRBD1 (6 bases). Germline V gene sequence: CDR1 MDHEN, CDR2 SYDVKM. This CDR3 has 13 amino acids. CDR3 coding DNA: TGTGCTTCGACGGACAGCTCCTACAATGAGCAGTTCTTC. Translated: CASTDSSYNEQFF.

This rearrangement joins TRBV28 to TRBJ1-2, with a tentative D call TRBD1 (5 bases). V lost 5 bases and J lost 7, with 14 bases in between. The germline gives CDR1 MDHEN, CDR2 SYDVKM. The CDR3 is made up of 13 amino acids. The CDR3 DNA sequence: TGTGCCAGCAGTGGGGCAGGGCAGGGTGGCTACACCTTC. This gives the protein CASSGAGQGGYTF.

Only one count was recorded for this clone. The V call is TRBV19, the J call TRBJ2-7; D is undetermined. V lost 3 bases to trimming and J lost 0 bases, with 12 bases between them. CDR1 is LNHDA, CDR2 SQIVND, per germline (reference sequence). The CDR3 loop spans 15 amino acids. This chain's CDR3 is CASSIFRSSSYEQYF. The CDR3 nucleotides are TGTGCCAGTAGTATTTTCAGGTCGAGCTCCTACGAGCAGTACTTC.

The rearrangement uses TRBV20-1 and TRBJ1-3, with 10 positions matching TRBD1. The ends lost 3 bases at V and 4 bases at J; junction bases unmatched: 6. The CDR3 sequence is 15 residues long. Per the germline V gene, CDR1 is DFQATT and CDR2 is SNEGSKA (reference sequence). CDR3 bases: TGCAGTGCTAGTCTAGGACAGGGGGACGGAAACACCATATATTTT. Residues: CSASLGQGDGNTIYF.

The V call is TRBV30, the J call TRBJ2-1; TRBD2 is a possible D gene (5 bases). Germline values: CDR1 GTSNPN, CDR2 SVGIG (reference sequence). This CDR3 is built from 14 residues. Trimming removed 0 bases from V and 0 bases from J, with 6 bases in between. The CDR3 bases are TGTGCCTGGAGTGTCGGGGTCTCCTACAATGAGCAGTTCTTC. It specifies CAWSVGVSYNEQFF.

The chain has TRBV5-1 and TRBJ1-1, with TRBD1 identical over 9 bases. After removal of 6 bases from V and 1 base from J, the junction contained 4 bases not matched to a gene. The CDR3 totals 14 residues. CDR1 SGHRS and CDR2 YFSETQ come from the germline V gene. The CDR3 DNA sequence: TGCGCCAGCACTCGACAGGGGGAGAACACTGAAGCTTTCTTT. It is translated as CASTRQGENTEAFF.

V is TRBV7-6 and J is TRBJ1-1; the match to TRBD1 covers 7 bases. CDR1 is SGHVS, CDR2 FNYEAQ, per germline. V gave up 0 bases and J gave up 3 bases; unmatched junction bases: 10. The CDR3 is 17 residues long. CDR3 region: CASSLAVGRGYDTEAFF. DNA of the CDR3: TGTGCCAGCAGCTTAGCAGTCGGCAGGGGGTATGACACTGAAGCTTTCTTT.

The chain has TRBV6-5 and TRBJ2-3; maybe TRBD2 (6 bases). The CDR3 runs 14 residues. Deletions cut 8 bases from V and 6 bases from J, with 18 bases between. The germline V gene has CDR1 MNHEY and CDR2 SVGAGI. The CDR3 spells CASSYRSSVDTQYF. The CDR3 DNA reads as TGTGCCAGCTCCTATCGGTCTAGCGTGGATACGCAGTATTTT.

The V call is TRBV6-5, the J call TRBJ1-5; D unresolved. The CDR3 loop spans 14 amino acids. V lost 8 bases, J lost 7 bases, and 18 bases lay in between. Per the germline V gene, CDR1 is MNHEY and CDR2 is SVGAGI. The CDR3 sequence is CASGDPGTVQPQHF. DNA for the CDR3: TGTGCCAGCGGAGACCCCGGTACGGTGCAGCCCCAGCATTTT.